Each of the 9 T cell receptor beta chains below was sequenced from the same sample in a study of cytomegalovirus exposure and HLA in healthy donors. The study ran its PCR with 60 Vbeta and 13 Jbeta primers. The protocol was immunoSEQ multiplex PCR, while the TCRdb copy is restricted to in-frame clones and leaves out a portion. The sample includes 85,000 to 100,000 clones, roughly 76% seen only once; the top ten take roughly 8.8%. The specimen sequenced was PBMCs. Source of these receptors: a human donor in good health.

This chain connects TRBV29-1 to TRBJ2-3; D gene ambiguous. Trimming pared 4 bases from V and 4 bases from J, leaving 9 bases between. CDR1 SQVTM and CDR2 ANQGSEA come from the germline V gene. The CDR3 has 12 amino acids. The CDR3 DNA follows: TGCAGCGTTGGCCACCGGGCAGATACGCAGTATTTT. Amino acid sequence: CSVGHRADTQYF.

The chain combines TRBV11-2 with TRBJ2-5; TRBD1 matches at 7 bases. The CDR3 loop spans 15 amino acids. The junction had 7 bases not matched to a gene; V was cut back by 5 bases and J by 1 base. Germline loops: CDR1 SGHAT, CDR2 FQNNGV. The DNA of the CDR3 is TGTGCCAGCAGCGATGGGACAGCAGTCCAAGAGACCCAGTACTTC. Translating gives CASSDGTAVQETQYF. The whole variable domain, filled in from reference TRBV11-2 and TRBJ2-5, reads EAGVAQSPRYKIIEKRQSVAFWCNPISGHATLYWYQQILGQGPKLLIQFQNNGVVDDSQLPKDRFSAERLKGVDSTLKIQPAKLEDSAVYLCASSDGTAVQETQYFGPGTRLLVL.

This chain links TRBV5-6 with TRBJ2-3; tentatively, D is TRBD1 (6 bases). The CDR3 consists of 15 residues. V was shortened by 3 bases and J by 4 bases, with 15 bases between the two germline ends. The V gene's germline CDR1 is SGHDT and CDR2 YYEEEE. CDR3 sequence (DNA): TGTGCCAGCAGCTCGACAGGCGTCGGATCAGATACGCAGTATTTT. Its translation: CASSSTGVGSDTQYF.

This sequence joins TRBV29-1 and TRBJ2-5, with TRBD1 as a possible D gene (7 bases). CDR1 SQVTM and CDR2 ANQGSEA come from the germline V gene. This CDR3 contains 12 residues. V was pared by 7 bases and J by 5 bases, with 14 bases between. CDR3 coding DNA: TGCAGCGGCGGAGGGGGCAAGGAGACCCAGTACTTC. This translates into CSGGGGKETQYF. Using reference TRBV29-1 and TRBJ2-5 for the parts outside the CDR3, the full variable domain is SAVISQKPSRDICQRGTSLTIQCQVDSQVTMMFWYRQQPGQSLTLIATANQGSEATYESGFVIDKFPISRPNLTFSTLTVSNMSPEDSSIYLCSGGGGKETQYFGPGTRLLVL.

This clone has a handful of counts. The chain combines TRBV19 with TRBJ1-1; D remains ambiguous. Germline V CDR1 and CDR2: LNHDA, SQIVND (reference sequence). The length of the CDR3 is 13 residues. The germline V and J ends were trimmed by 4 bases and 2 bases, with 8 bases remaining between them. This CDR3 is CASSTARNTEAFF. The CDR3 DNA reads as TGTGCCAGTAGTACTGCGAGAAACACTGAAGCTTTCTTT.

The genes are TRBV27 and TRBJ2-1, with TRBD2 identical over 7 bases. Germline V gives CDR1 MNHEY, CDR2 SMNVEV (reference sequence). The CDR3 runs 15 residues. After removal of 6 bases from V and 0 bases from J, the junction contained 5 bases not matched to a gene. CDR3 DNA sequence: TGTGCCAGCAGGCTGCGGGAGTCCTCCTACAATGAGCAGTTCTTC. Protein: CASRLRESSYNEQFF.

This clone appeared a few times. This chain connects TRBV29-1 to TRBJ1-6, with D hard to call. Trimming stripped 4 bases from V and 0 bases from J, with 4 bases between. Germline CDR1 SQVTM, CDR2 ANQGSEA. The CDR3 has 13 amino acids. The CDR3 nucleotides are TGCAGCGTTGCGAGCTCCTATAATTCACCCCTCCACTTT. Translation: CSVASSYNSPLHF.

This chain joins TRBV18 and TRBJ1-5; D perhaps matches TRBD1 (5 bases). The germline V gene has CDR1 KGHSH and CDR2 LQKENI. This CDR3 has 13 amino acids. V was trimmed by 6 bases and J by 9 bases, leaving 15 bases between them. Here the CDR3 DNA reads TGTGCCAGCTCGTCTAAAGGGGATGCGCCCCAGCATTTT. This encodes CASSSKGDAPQHF.

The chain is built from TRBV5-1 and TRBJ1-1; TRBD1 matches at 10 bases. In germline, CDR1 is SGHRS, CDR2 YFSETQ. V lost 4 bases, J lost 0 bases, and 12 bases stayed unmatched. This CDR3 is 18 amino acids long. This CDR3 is CASSATGTGAFLNTEAFF. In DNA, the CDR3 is TGCGCCAGCAGCGCAACCGGGACAGGGGCCTTTCTGAACACTGAAGCTTTCTTT.